This T cell receptor (beta chain) is from a study of T cells after yellow fever vaccination. Whole-study context: Preparation of fractions with low cell numbers was performed using SMART-Seq v4 Ultra Low Input.

Germline V gene data show CDR1 as SGHVS and CDR2 as FQNEAQ. Trimming cost V 5 bases and J 0 bases; bases outside gene matches: 4. The CDR3 length is 17 residues. Whole-study results and caveats: The secondary T-cell response peaked on day 5, not day 15, but was weaker. Booster samples showed a return of most primary-vaccination clones (around 96% CD4, around 88% CD8).

A universal primer site and UMIs were added as TCR cDNA was made by 5'RACE template switching. MiXCR was run by TCRdb on the 5' RACE reads, yielding one entry per CDR3 protein. The sample has around 600,000 distinct CDR3 sequences; around an eighth are singletons. Concerning this clonotype itself: Its antigen is not known.

The TCR sequence derives from a man aged 25-40 years who received the YFV17D yellow fever vaccine. The chain employs TRBV7-8 and TRBJ2-1; 13 bases line up with TRBD2. Sequenced material: PBMCs, taken on the day of the yellow fever booster vaccination. The CDR3 DNA sequence: TGTGCCAGCAGCACCAGGACTAGCGGGAGCTCCTACAATGAGCAGTTCTTC. Translation: CASSTRTSGSSYNEQFF.